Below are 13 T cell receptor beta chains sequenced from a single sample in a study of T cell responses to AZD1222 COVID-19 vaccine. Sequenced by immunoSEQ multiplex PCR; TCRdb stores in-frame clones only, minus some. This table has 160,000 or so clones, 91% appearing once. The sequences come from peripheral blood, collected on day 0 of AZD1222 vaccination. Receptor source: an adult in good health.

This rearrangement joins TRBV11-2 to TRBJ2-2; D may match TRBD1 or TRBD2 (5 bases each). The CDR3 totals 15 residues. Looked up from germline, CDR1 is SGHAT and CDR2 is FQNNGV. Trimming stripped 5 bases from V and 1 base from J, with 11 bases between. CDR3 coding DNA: TGTGCCAGCAGCCAAAGTGGGGGGAACACCGGGGAGCTGTTTTTT. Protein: CASSQSGGNTGELFF.

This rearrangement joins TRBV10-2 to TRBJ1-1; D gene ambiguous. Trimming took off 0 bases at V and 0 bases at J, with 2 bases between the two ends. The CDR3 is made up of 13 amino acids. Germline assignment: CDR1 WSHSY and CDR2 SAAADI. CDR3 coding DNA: TGCGCCAGCAGTGAGTCCGTGAACACTGAAGCTTTCTTT. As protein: CASSESVNTEAFF.

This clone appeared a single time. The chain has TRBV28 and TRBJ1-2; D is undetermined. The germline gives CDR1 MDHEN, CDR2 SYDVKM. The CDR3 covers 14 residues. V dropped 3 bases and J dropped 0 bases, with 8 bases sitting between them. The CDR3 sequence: CASSFRNSNYGYTF. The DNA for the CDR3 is TGTGCCAGCAGTTTCAGGAATTCTAACTATGGCTACACCTTC.

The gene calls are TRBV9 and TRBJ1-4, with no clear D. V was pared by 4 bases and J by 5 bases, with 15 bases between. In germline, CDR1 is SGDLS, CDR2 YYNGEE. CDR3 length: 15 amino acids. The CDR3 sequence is CASSQSGGDNEKLFF. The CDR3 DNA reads TGTGCCAGCAGCCAATCTGGAGGTGACAATGAAAAACTGTTTTTT.

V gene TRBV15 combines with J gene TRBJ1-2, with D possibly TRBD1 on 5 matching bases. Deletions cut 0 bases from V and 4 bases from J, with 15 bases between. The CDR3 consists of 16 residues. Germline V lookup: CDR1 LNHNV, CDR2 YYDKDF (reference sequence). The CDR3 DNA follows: TGTGCCACCAGCAGAGATCTGGGGCCAGCGAGCTATGGCTACACCTTC. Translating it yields CATSRDLGPASYGYTF.

The CDR3 sequence is CASSLEGDRSYEQYF. CDR3 DNA: TGTGCCAGCAGCTTAGAGGGGGACCGATCCTACGAGCAGTACTTC. The chain recombines TRBV7-9 with TRBJ2-7; possible D gene TRBD1, 6 bases. Germline V gives CDR1 SEHNR, CDR2 FQNEAQ (reference sequence). V was trimmed by 1 base and J by 1 base, leaving 11 bases between them. CDR3 size: 15 residues.

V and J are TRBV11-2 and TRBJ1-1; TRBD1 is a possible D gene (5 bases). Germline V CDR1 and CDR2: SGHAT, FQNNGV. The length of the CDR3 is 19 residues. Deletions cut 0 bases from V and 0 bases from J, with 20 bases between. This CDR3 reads CASSLDPRAGPLMNTEAFF. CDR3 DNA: TGTGCCAGCAGCTTAGATCCCCGGGCGGGACCCCTTATGAACACTGAAGCTTTCTTT.

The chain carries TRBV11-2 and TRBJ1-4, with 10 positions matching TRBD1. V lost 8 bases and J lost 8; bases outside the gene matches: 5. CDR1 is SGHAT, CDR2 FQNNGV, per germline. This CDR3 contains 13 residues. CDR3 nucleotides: TGTGCCAGCCTTCGGGACAGGGGAGAAAAACTGTTTTTT. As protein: CASLRDRGEKLFF.

CDR3 nucleotides: TGCGCCAGCAGCTTGTACGCTAGGTTGGACGAGCAGTACTTC. The encoded protein is CASSLYARLDEQYF. This sequence joins TRBV5-1 and TRBJ2-7; no reliable D call. Trimming removed 1 base from V and 5 bases from J, with 13 bases in between. Per germline, CDR1 SGHRS and CDR2 YFSETQ. This CDR3 is 14 amino acids long.

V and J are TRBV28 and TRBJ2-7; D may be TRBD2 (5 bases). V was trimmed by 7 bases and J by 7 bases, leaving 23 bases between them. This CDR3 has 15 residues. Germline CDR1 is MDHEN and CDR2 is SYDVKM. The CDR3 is CASTAPLGEPTEQYF. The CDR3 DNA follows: TGTGCCAGCACAGCCCCCCTCGGGGAACCGACGGAGCAGTACTTC.

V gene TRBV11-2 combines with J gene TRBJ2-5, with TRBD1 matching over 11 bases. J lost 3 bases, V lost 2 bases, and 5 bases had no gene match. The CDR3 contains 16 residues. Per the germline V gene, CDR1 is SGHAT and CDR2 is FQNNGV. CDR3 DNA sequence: TGTGCCAGCAGCTTACTGGGGGACAGGGGGGAAGAGACCCAGTACTTC. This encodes CASSLLGDRGEETQYF.

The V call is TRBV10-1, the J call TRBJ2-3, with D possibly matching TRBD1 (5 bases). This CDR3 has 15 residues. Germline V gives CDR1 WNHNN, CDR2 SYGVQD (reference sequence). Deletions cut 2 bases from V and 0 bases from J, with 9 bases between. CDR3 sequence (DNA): TGCGCCAGCAGTGAGGGACAAGCCAGCACAGATACGCAGTATTTT. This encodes CASSEGQASTDTQYF.

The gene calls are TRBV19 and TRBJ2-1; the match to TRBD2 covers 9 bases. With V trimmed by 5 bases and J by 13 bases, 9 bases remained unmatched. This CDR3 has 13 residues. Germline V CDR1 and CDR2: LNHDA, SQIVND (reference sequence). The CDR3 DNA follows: TGTGCCAGTAGTCGCCGCAGCGGGGGGCCCCAGTTCTTC. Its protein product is CASSRRSGGPQFF.